This T cell receptor beta chain is from a study of cytomegalovirus exposure and HLA in healthy donors. PCR used 60 Vbeta primers and 13 Jbeta primers. Profiling relied on immunoSEQ multiplex PCR, and the TCRdb table lists in-frame clones only, not all of them. This sample's table has more than 95,000 clones. V lost 4 bases and J lost 5; bases outside the gene matches: 14. Germline V gene sequence: CDR1 SGHTA, CDR2 FQGNSA. CDR3 length: 17 residues. This sequence joins TRBV7-2 and TRBJ2-5, with 9 bases aligning to TRBD1. Source material: PBMCs. The sequence was obtained from a man aged 35 to 55 in good health and CMV-seronegative. This CDR3 reads CASSSQLLTGGGETQYF. The DNA of the CDR3 is TGTGCCAGCAGCTCCCAACTCCTGACAGGGGGTGGGGAGACCCAGTACTTC.